One sample yielded the 32 T cell receptor beta chains listed below, sequenced in a study of T-cell memory formation after mild COVID-19. MiXCR, run by TCRdb on the 5' RACE reads, gives a single entry per CDR3 protein. The sample includes about 390,000 distinct CDR3 sequences, roughly 15% of them seen just once. Source material: PBMCs or a T cell subset sorted from them (not recorded which). These receptors originate from a man aged 18-30 years who had mild COVID-19 (a few samples of this study predate the infection). Cell type and time point are not known.

This clonotype was counted a few times. J is TRBJ2-3 and V is TRBV2, with D tentatively TRBD1 or TRBD2 (5 bases each). Trimming cost V 7 bases and J 4 bases, with 9 bases left between them. Germline V gene sequence: CDR1 SNHLY, CDR2 FYNNEI. CDR3 size: 12 residues. CDR3 coding DNA: TGTGCCAGCATGGTGGGGGCAGATACGCAGTATTTT. Translated, it gives CASMVGADTQYF.

V usage is TRBV6-2 or TRBV6-3 and J usage is TRBJ2-7, with 7 nucleotides matching TRBD1. CDR1 and CDR2 from the germline V gene are MNHEY and SVGEGT. The CDR3 has 13 amino acids. V was pared by 5 bases and J by 2 bases, with 3 bases of the junction left unmatched. The CDR3 loop is CASSRGTAYEQYV. The CDR3 bases are TGTGCCAGCAGTAGAGGGACAGCCTACGAGCAGTACGTC.

The V call is TRBV29-1, the J call TRBJ1-1, with D perhaps matching TRBD1 (5 bases). The CDR3 sequence is 12 residues long. Germline CDR1 and CDR2: SQVTM and ANQGSEA. This CDR3 is CSSTTGNTEAFF. DNA of the CDR3: TGCAGTAGCACCACAGGGAACACTGAAGCTTTCTTT.

Only a few counts were recorded for this clonotype. This rearrangement joins TRBV7-9 to TRBJ2-2, with D possibly TRBD2 on 6 matching bases. The CDR3 has 14 amino acids. V was cut by 3 bases and J by 4 bases, with 9 bases left in between. CDR1 is SEHNR, CDR2 FQNEAQ, per germline (reference sequence). The CDR3: CASSFYGGTGELFF. For the CDR3, the DNA is TGTGCCAGCAGCTTTTACGGGGGCACCGGGGAGCTGTTTTTT.

This clonotype was seen a handful of times. V is TRBV4-1 and J is TRBJ1-1; D unclear. Trimming shortened V by 3 bases and J by 5 bases, and 22 bases separated the two germline ends. Germline CDR1 reads MGHRA; CDR2 reads YSYEKL. CDR3 length equals 17 residues. CDR3 protein: CASSQGSILIQRTEAFF. DNA for the CDR3: TGCGCCAGCAGCCAGGGTTCTATTTTAATACAGAGGACTGAAGCTTTCTTT.

This chain uses TRBV2 with TRBJ1-1; 7 nucleotides line up with TRBD1. Germline assignment: CDR1 SNHLY and CDR2 FYNNEI. J gave up 2 bases and V 6 bases, and 6 bases lay outside the gene matches. The CDR3 consists of 14 residues. As DNA, the CDR3 is TGTGCCAGCAGGGGACAGATTCTTAACACTGAAGCTTTCTTT. Protein product: CASRGQILNTEAFF.

This clonotype was seen a handful of times. The chain has TRBV12-3 or TRBV12-4 and TRBJ2-7, with 10 bases aligning to TRBD1. CDR3 length equals 14 residues. Trimming removed 3 bases from V and 3 bases from J; junction bases left unmatched: 2. The CDR3 DNA sequence: TGTGCCAGCAGTTTTCGGGACAGGGGCTACGAGCAGTACTTC. This sequence encodes CASSFRDRGYEQYF.

This clonotype was counted between two and nine times. This sequence joins TRBV29-1 and TRBJ1-1; 9 bases fit TRBD1. The trim removed 7 bases at V and 1 base at J, leaving 4 bases unmatched. Germline CDR1 reads SQVTM; CDR2 reads ANQGSEA. The CDR3 is made up of 13 amino acids. The chain's CDR3 is CSGDRVTNTEAFF. The CDR3 bases are TGCAGCGGGGACAGGGTTACGAACACTGAAGCTTTCTTT.

Only a few counts were recorded for this clonotype. The rearrangement links TRBV18 to TRBJ2-7; 10 bases line up with TRBD2. This CDR3 has 15 amino acids. The germline V gene has CDR1 KGHSH and CDR2 LQKENI. V was pared by 5 bases and J by 3 bases, with 7 bases of the junction left unmatched. The CDR3 is CASSSTSGVSYEQYF. CDR3 sequence (DNA): TGTGCCAGCTCATCCACTAGCGGGGTGAGCTACGAGCAGTACTTC. Filled out from reference TRBV18 and TRBJ2-7, the complete variable domain reads NAGVMQNPRHLVRRRGQEARLRCSPMKGHSHVYWYRQLPEEGLKFMVYLQKENIIDESGMPKERFSAEFPKEGPSILRIQQVVRGDSAAYFCASSSTSGVSYEQYFGPGTRLTVT.

The chain uses TRBV7-2 and TRBJ2-1, with 8 bases matching TRBD2. This CDR3 has 17 residues. V was pared by 5 bases and J by 0 bases, with 9 bases of the junction left unmatched. Germline lookup yields CDR1 SGHTA and CDR2 FQGNSA. CDR3 sequence (DNA): TGTGCCAGCAGCCCACTTTTAGCGGGGAGCTCCTACAATGAGCAGTTCTTC. Protein product: CASSPLLAGSSYNEQFF.

The V call is TRBV7-2, the J call TRBJ2-7, with 11 positions matching TRBD2. CDR3 length: 16 residues. With V trimmed by 1 base and J by 4 bases, 6 bases remained unmatched. Germline-derived CDR1 and CDR2 are SGHTA and FQGNSA. CDR3 DNA sequence: TGTGCCAGCAGCTTAGTGGGCCTAGCGGGGGGATACGAGCAGTACGTC. Protein sequence: CASSLVGLAGGYEQYV.

This clonotype has a handful of counts. The V call is TRBV25-1, the J call TRBJ1-1; D is undetermined. Germline V gene data show CDR1 as MGHDK and CDR2 as SYGVNS. V gave up 3 bases and J gave up 1 base, with 12 bases separating them. This CDR3 region has 15 residues. CDR3 amino acids: CASSDPVTGNTEAFF. For the CDR3, the DNA is TGTGCCAGCAGTGATCCCGTGACTGGGAACACTGAAGCTTTCTTT.

The rearrangement joins TRBV7-8 to TRBJ1-1, with D maybe TRBD1 (5 bases). Germline CDR1 SGHVS, CDR2 FQNEAQ. Trimming removed 6 bases from V and 4 bases from J, with 12 bases in between. The CDR3 extends over 13 amino acids. The CDR3 DNA reads as TGTGCCAGCAGGGCCAGGGTGAGCACTGAAGCTTTCTTT. Its translation is CASRARVSTEAFF.

This clonotype was counted only a few times. V gene TRBV24-1 combines with J gene TRBJ2-1, with D possibly matching TRBD2 (6 bases). V shed 1 base and J shed 6 bases, with 9 bases lying between them. CDR3 length: 14 amino acids. Germline V gene sequence: CDR1 KGHDR, CDR2 SFDVKD. CDR3 nucleotide sequence: TGTGCCACCAGTGATTTTAAACTAGCCAATGAGCAGTTCTTC. Protein product: CATSDFKLANEQFF.

Ten or more counts support this clonotype. The chain employs TRBV7-2 and TRBJ2-7, with D possibly matching TRBD1 (5 bases). The germline gives CDR1 SGHTA, CDR2 FQGNSA. V gave up 3 bases and J gave up 1 base, with 10 bases separating them. The CDR3 is made up of 14 amino acids. The CDR3 DNA reads TGTGCCAGCAGCTTGGGGCAGGCGTCCTACGAGCAGTACTTC. Its protein is CASSLGQASYEQYF.

The J gene is TRBJ1-1, the V gene TRBV2; TRBD1 is a possible D gene (5 bases). The V and J ends lost 8 bases and 1 base respectively, with 17 bases between them. This CDR3 is built from 15 residues. Germline CDR1 reads SNHLY; CDR2 reads FYNNEI. CDR3 in DNA: TGTGCCAGCCCACGACAGAGTGGGGGGAACACTGAAGCTTTCTTT. Protein product: CASPRQSGGNTEAFF.

In its sample, this clonotype was seen many times. This sequence joins TRBV7-2 and TRBJ2-3; D possibly corresponds to TRBD2 (6 bases). Germline V CDR1 and CDR2: SGHTA, FQGNSA. The CDR3 extends over 15 amino acids. The ends were cut back, 4 bases at V and 6 bases at J, with 17 bases in the middle. DNA for the CDR3: TGTGCCAGCAGCTCCGTGGAGGGGTCCGTCGATACGCAGTATTTT. Translation gives CASSSVEGSVDTQYF.

The chain has TRBV25-1 and TRBJ2-5, with 9 bases aligning to TRBD1. Germline V gene data show CDR1 as MGHDK and CDR2 as SYGVNS. The CDR3 length is 17 residues. Trimming took 7 bases from V and 3 from J; bases not matched to a gene: 15. CDR3 nucleotide sequence: TGTGCCAGCACGGGGAGGCGGGACAGGGATAGCAAAGAGACCCAGTACTTC. Translating gives CASTGRRDRDSKETQYF.

The chain uses TRBV20-1 and TRBJ1-1; weak D call: TRBD1 (6 bases). Trimming removed 5 bases at V and 1 base at J, with 11 bases between. The CDR3 sequence is 13 residues long. Germline V gives CDR1 DFQATT, CDR2 SNEGSKA (reference sequence). Here the CDR3 reads CSAGKGQNTEAFF. CDR3 DNA: TGCAGTGCTGGAAAGGGACAGAACACTGAAGCTTTCTTT.

This clonotype was counted between two and nine times. The rearrangement links TRBV6-5 to TRBJ1-2; weak D call: TRBD1 (5 bases). The V gene's germline CDR1 is MNHEY and CDR2 SVGAGI. Trimming left V 0 bases short and J 7 bases short, with 9 bases between. CDR3 length: 13 amino acids. CDR3 sequence (DNA): TGTGCCAGCAGTTACTCAGGGGAGGCTGGCTACACCTTC. As protein: CASSYSGEAGYTF.

This clonotype was picked up many times. This chain links TRBV5-4 with TRBJ2-5, with a possible D match to TRBD1 (6 bases). The CDR3 contains 15 residues. Trimming pared 5 bases from V and 1 base from J, leaving 15 bases between. Germline V gene data show CDR1 as SGHNT and CDR2 as YYREEE (reference sequence). The CDR3 region is CASRPTGIGQETQYF. DNA for the CDR3: TGTGCCAGCAGGCCCACAGGGATTGGCCAAGAGACCCAGTACTTC. The full variable domain, in which reference TRBV5-4 and TRBJ2-5 provide the parts outside the CDR3, is ETGVTQSPTHLIKTRGQQVTLRCSSQSGHNTVSWYQQALGQGPQFIFQYYREEENGRGNFPPRFSGLQFPNYSSELNVNALELDDSALYLCASRPTGIGQETQYFGPGTRLLVL.

In this sample, this clonotype turned up a few times. The chain links TRBV7-8 to TRBJ1-1, with D maybe TRBD1 (5 bases). Germline lookup yields CDR1 SGHVS and CDR2 FQNEAQ. The CDR3 extends over 14 amino acids. V was pared by 1 base and J by 7 bases, with 13 bases between. The DNA for the CDR3 is TGTGCCAGCAGCTTAGGAGGACAACAACGTGAAGCTTTCTTT. Its translation: CASSLGGQQREAFF.

The V and J genes are TRBV7-9 and TRBJ2-3, with TRBD2 identical over 9 bases. Per the germline V gene, CDR1 is SEHNR and CDR2 is FQNEAQ (reference sequence). The J segment lost 6 bases and the V segment lost 8 bases, leaving 12 bases of the junction unmatched. The CDR3 has 15 amino acids. CDR3 in DNA: TGTGCCAGCGGGGGGAAAGGGACTAGCTCGGATACGCAGTATTTT. This sequence encodes CASGGKGTSSDTQYF.

V and J are TRBV9 and TRBJ1-2, with D unresolved. The germline CDR1 and CDR2 sequences are SGDLS and YYNGEE. V lost 4 bases, J lost 7 bases, and 14 bases lay in between. The CDR3 contains 13 residues. The CDR3 nucleotides read TGTGCCAGCAGCCCCCAGGCCCTGCGTGGCTACACCTTC. This codes for CASSPQALRGYTF.

This clonotype occurred a few times. The chain combines TRBV10-1 with TRBJ2-3; 7 bases match TRBD2. The CDR3 spans 14 residues. Germline CDR1 and CDR2: WNHNN and SYGVQD (reference sequence). V dropped 5 bases and J dropped 4; count of bases not matched to a gene: 6. CDR3 residues: CASSWGGSADTQYF. CDR3 bases: TGCGCCAGCAGTTGGGGGGGTAGCGCAGATACGCAGTATTTT.

A few counts support this clonotype. The chain has TRBV20-1 and TRBJ1-4, with D unclear. From germline, CDR1 is DFQATT and CDR2 SNEGSKA (reference sequence). This CDR3 has 15 residues. V was trimmed by 1 base and J by 3 bases, leaving 12 bases between them. CDR3 in DNA: TGCAGTGCTAGAGGCAGGCCTGGGGCTAATGAAAAACTGTTTTTT. Its translation is CSARGRPGANEKLFF.

Only a few counts were recorded for this clonotype. J is TRBJ2-3 and V is TRBV7-2, with D tentatively TRBD2 (5 bases). The germline V gene encodes CDR1 SGHTA and CDR2 FQGNSA. V was trimmed by 5 bases and J by 2 bases, leaving 23 bases between them. The CDR3 covers 18 residues. The CDR3: CASSPYATPPGNTDTQYF. The DNA for the CDR3 is TGTGCCAGCAGCCCATACGCCACCCCACCCGGGAACACAGATACGCAGTATTTT.

The V gene is TRBV7-8, the J gene TRBJ1-4; perhaps TRBD1 as D (5 bases). Trimming removed 4 bases from V and 3 bases from J, with 15 bases in between. Germline V gene sequence: CDR1 SGHVS, CDR2 FQNEAQ. This CDR3 has 16 amino acids. CDR3 amino acids: CASSSLATAANEKLFF. CDR3 nucleotides: TGTGCCAGCAGCTCATTAGCGACAGCGGCTAATGAAAAACTGTTTTTT.

This clonotype has just a few counts. The chain employs TRBV12-3 or TRBV12-4 and TRBJ1-2; D gene ambiguous. The V end was cut by 3 bases, the J end by 8 bases, with 10 bases between. CDR3 length: 12 amino acids. CDR3 in amino acids: CASSFSGGGYTF. The CDR3 DNA follows: TGTGCCAGCAGTTTTTCGGGTGGAGGCTACACCTTC.

Comment on this clonotype: Germline and junction disagree at one end, which may indicate a read error. The rearrangement links TRBV5-1 to TRBJ2-1; TRBD2 matches at 10 bases. The V gene's germline CDR1 is SGHRS and CDR2 YFSETQ. This CDR3 contains 15 residues. The CDR3 is CASSLGASGGYEQLF. DNA for the CDR3: TGCGCCAGCAGCTTGGGGGCTAGCGGGGGCTATGAGCAGTTATTC.

The V call is TRBV9, the J call TRBJ2-3; 8 bases line up with TRBD1. Germline V gene sequence: CDR1 SGDLS, CDR2 YYNGEE. V lost 3 bases, J lost 4 bases, and 4 bases stayed unmatched. The CDR3 extends over 14 amino acids. The CDR3 DNA is TGTGCCAGCAGCGCCGGACAGGGCGCAGATACGCAGTATTTT. Translation gives CASSAGQGADTQYF.

This clonotype was seen just once. The rearrangement uses TRBV29-1 and TRBJ1-5; no reliable D call. The germline V gene encodes CDR1 SQVTM and CDR2 ANQGSEA. There are 13 residues in the CDR3. The V gene lost 4 bases and the J gene lost 0 bases, with 7 bases spanning the gap. CDR3 region: CSVGGYSNQPQHF. The CDR3 DNA follows: TGCAGCGTTGGGGGTTATAGCAATCAGCCCCAGCATTTT.